This TCR beta chain originates from a study of STAT5B mutations in CD4+ large granular lymphocyte leukemia. Buffy coats from healthy blood donors served as controls. In regard to this clone: Its specificity is unknown.

The ends lost 2 bases at V and 0 bases at J; junction bases unmatched: 11. CDR3 length: 20 residues. Germline CDR1 is SNHLY and CDR2 is FYNNEI. In the authors' methods: Lowest detectable productive clonotype frequency was 2.59 x 10-5. TCRdb's copy holds only in-frame clones and misses some; the assay was immunoSEQ multiplex PCR. The V and J calls and the clone size are those of that table, but D and trimming were determined from the DNA. The table has about 33,000 clones, approximately 74% seen once; the top ten hold 0.29%. Findings and limits, study-wide: Patient CD4-sorted repertoires looked more clonal than healthy CD4+ repertoires, even without putative leukemic clones. Main leukemic clonotypes were patient-specific, but roughly 23% appeared at low frequency elsewhere.

This receptor was obtained from a human donor in good health. The sequencing sample was made of CD4+ T cells from blood buffy coats. The chain is built from TRBV2 and TRBJ2-3; TRBD2 agrees at 13 bases. CDR3 sequence reads: CASSETFGLAGVVSTDTQYF. The CDR3 bases are TGTGCCAGCAGTGAAACATTTGGACTAGCGGGAGTGGTTAGCACAGATACGCAGTATTTT.